This entry lists 22 T cell receptor beta chains sequenced from one sample in a study of T cells in Graves' hyperthyroidism and ophthalmopathy. Amplified regions were TCR beta CDR3 sequences from RNA transcripts. First-round RT-PCR of the TCR CDR3 relied on the HTBI primer set. TCRdb ran MiXCR on the multiplex PCR reads and lists one entry per CDR3 protein. The sample includes more than 550,000 distinct CDR3 sequences, over 40% seen only once; the top ten take less than 9%. The sequenced sample was peripheral blood or thyroid tissue (not recorded which). These receptors were collected from an adult man with Graves' disease, either hyperthyroidism or ophthalmopathy (not recorded which).

Concerning this clonotype itself: This sequence may be a read error, since a much larger clone differs from it by one base. The rearrangement uses TRBV6-5 and TRBJ2-7; D is unresolved. This CDR3 has 13 amino acids. From germline, CDR1 is MNHEY and CDR2 SVGAGI. In DNA, the CDR3 is TGTGCCATCAGTTACGAGCCAACCTACGAGCAGTACTTC. Its translation: CAISYEPTYEQYF.

The chain employs TRBV20-1 and TRBJ2-7; possibly TRBD2 for D (5 bases). Germline lookup yields CDR1 DFQATT and CDR2 SNEGSKA (reference sequence). The CDR3 runs 14 residues. The CDR3 DNA is TGCAGCGTTGACGGTGGGAGCAAATCCTACGAGCAGTACTTC. It yields the protein CSVDGGSKSYEQYF.

This chain joins TRBV7-8 and TRBJ2-2; D is unclear. Germline CDR1 SGHVS, CDR2 FQNEAQ. This CDR3 comprises 16 residues. V lost 5 bases to trimming and J lost 0 bases, with 13 bases between them. Here the CDR3 DNA reads TGTGCCAGCAGCCACCGTGACCAGACGAACACCGGGGAGCTGTTTTTT. Translation gives CASSHRDQTNTGELFF.

The chain has TRBV7-9 and TRBJ2-7; D gene ambiguous. Germline-derived CDR1 and CDR2 are SEHNR and FQNEAQ (reference sequence). CDR3 length: 15 amino acids. V was clipped by 5 bases and J by 6 bases, with 20 bases between them. The CDR3 DNA reads TGTGCCAGCAGCCCAGCCCACCTGGCTTCCACCGAGCAGTACTTC. It is translated as CASSPAHLASTEQYF.

The CDR3 nucleotides are TGTGCCAGCAGAGGGGGCCTCGATTCACCCCTCCACTTT. It yields the protein CASRGGLDSPLHF. This chain joins TRBV2 and TRBJ1-6; 7 bases agree with TRBD1. Germline V gives CDR1 SNHLY, CDR2 FYNNEI. Losses at the gene ends were 6 bases for V and 8 bases for J; bases not matched to a gene: 4. The CDR3 length is 13 residues.

About this clonotype: A much larger clone sits a single nucleotide away, making a read error possible. The chain links TRBV29-1 to TRBJ1-5; D not certain. Trimming shortened V by 4 bases and J by 2 bases, and 12 bases separated the two germline ends. The CDR3 sequence is 14 residues long. Per germline, CDR1 SQVTM and CDR2 ANQGSEA. CDR3 sequence reads: CSVVDGQCNQPQHF. In DNA form, the CDR3 reads TGCAGCGTTGTGGATGGGCAGTGCAATCAGCCCCAGCATTTT.

The genes are TRBV7-2 and TRBJ1-5; D ambiguous. The germline V gene has CDR1 SGHTA and CDR2 FQGNSA. V lost 1 base and J lost 14, with 15 bases in between. The CDR3 is made up of 13 amino acids. The CDR3: CASSLGSGMTEHF. CDR3 nucleotide sequence: TGTGCCAGCAGCTTAGGAAGCGGCATGACCGAGCATTTT.

Concerning this clonotype: Possible read error: a much larger clone is one base away. This chain uses TRBV6-1 with TRBJ1-5, with a weak D call TRBD1 (5 bases). The CDR3 has 14 amino acids. Germline values: CDR1 MNHNS, CDR2 SASEGT. V was cut by 3 bases and J by 4 bases, with 10 bases left in between. CDR3 sequence reads: CASSETPGNQPQHF. The CDR3 nucleotides are TGTGCCAGCAGTGAGACCCCAGGGAATCAGCCCCAGCATTTT.

This clonotype was observed a handful of times. This chain links TRBV5-1 with TRBJ1-4; 11 nucleotides line up with TRBD1. The ends lost 4 bases at V and 8 bases at J; junction bases unmatched: 7. Germline assignment: CDR1 SGHRS and CDR2 YFSETQ. This CDR3 has 15 residues. This CDR3 reads CASSIRTGGVEKLFF. CDR3 sequence (DNA): TGCGCCAGCAGCATCCGGACAGGGGGCGTAGAAAAACTGTTTTTT.

A single count supports this clonotype. V and J are TRBV7-6 and TRBJ2-5; TRBD1 matches 8 bases. The CDR3 is 15 residues long. The ends lost 5 bases at V and 3 bases at J; junction bases unmatched: 8. Germline values: CDR1 SGHVS, CDR2 FNYEAQ. The CDR3 bases are TGTGCCAGCAGCCCGAGGGAGACAGGGGAAGAGACCCAGTACTTC. Residues: CASSPRETGEETQYF.

CDR3 sequence reads: CASRIGATNTEAFF. In DNA form, the CDR3 reads TGTGCCAGCAGGATTGGGGCTACGAACACTGAAGCTTTCTTT. The genes are TRBV2 and TRBJ1-1, with D maybe TRBD1 (5 bases). Germline assignment: CDR1 SNHLY and CDR2 FYNNEI. The CDR3 has 14 residues. V lost 6 bases to trimming and J lost 1 base, with 12 bases between them.

This rearrangement joins TRBV7-2 to TRBJ2-7; tentatively, D is TRBD1 or TRBD2 (5 bases each). V was shortened by 5 bases and J by 6 bases, with 23 bases between the two germline ends. Germline V gene lookup returns CDR1 SGHTA and CDR2 FQGNSA. The CDR3 covers 16 residues. DNA of the CDR3: TGTGCCAGCAGCGAATCGGGACCCCCTTTTGGGGGCGAGCAGTACTTC. It codes for CASSESGPPFGGEQYF.

V and J are TRBV20-1 and TRBJ2-5; D gene uncertain. The CDR3 contains 15 residues. Trimming took 5 bases from V and 4 from J, leaving 20 bases between them. CDR1 is DFQATT, CDR2 SNEGSKA, per germline (reference sequence). The CDR3 sequence: CSAAKTVTGSETQYF. In DNA form, the CDR3 reads TGCAGTGCTGCCAAGACGGTCACCGGGTCAGAGACCCAGTACTTC.

The genes are TRBV20-1 and TRBJ1-2; D is uncertain. This CDR3 comprises 12 residues. From germline, CDR1 is DFQATT and CDR2 SNEGSKA (reference sequence). The V and J ends lost 1 base and 2 bases respectively, with 5 bases between them. CDR3 DNA sequence: TGCAGTGCTAGAGTCGGGAACTATGGCTACACCTTC. Protein: CSARVGNYGYTF.

The V call is TRBV5-4, the J call TRBJ1-1; D is ambiguous. The V end lost 4 bases, the J end lost 3 bases, and 7 bases lay between the germline ends. The CDR3 totals 12 residues. The V gene's germline CDR1 is SGHNT and CDR2 YYREEE (reference sequence). This CDR3 reads CASSGQDTEAFF. CDR3 DNA sequence: TGTGCCAGCAGCGGCCAGGACACTGAAGCTTTCTTT.

As regards this clonotype: The junction does not match germline at one end; this may be a read error. V usage is TRBV12-3 or TRBV12-4 and J usage is TRBJ1-1; 8 bases align to TRBD1. This CDR3 has 13 amino acids. This CDR3 is CAISEGTGDEAFF. CDR3 coding DNA: TGTGCCATCAGTGAGGGGACAGGAGATGAAGCTTTCTTT.

This clonotype turned up a few times. The chain employs TRBV7-9 and TRBJ2-2; D not certain. The V gene's germline CDR1 is SEHNR and CDR2 FQNEAQ (reference sequence). The germline V and J ends were trimmed by 1 base and 6 bases, with 12 bases remaining between them. The length of the CDR3 is 15 residues. The CDR3, as DNA: TGTGCCAGCAGCTTAGTAATTGCAGGCGCCGGGGAGCTGTTTTTT. Translated: CASSLVIAGAGELFF.

A remark on this clonotype: A read error may be the cause here, since a much bigger clone is one base away. This CDR3 fails to terminate in the conserved phenylalanine or tryptophan, so it likely reflects a read error. V and J are TRBV10-2 and TRBJ1-2; 8 nucleotides align to TRBD1. Germline CDR1 is WSHSY and CDR2 is SAAADI. This CDR3 is 15 amino acids long. The J segment lost 1 base and the V segment lost 2 bases, leaving 3 bases of the junction unmatched. CDR3 coding DNA: TGCGCCAGCAGTGAGCCGGGACAGGTTAACTATGGCTACACCCTC. Its translation: CASSEPGQVNYGYTL.

This clonotype has just a few counts. The genes are TRBV12-3 or TRBV12-4 and TRBJ1-5, with D uncertain. The CDR3 covers 14 residues. The ends were cut back, 3 bases at V and 3 bases at J, with 9 bases in the middle. The CDR3 loop is CASSFASLNQPQHF. DNA of the CDR3: TGTGCCAGCAGTTTTGCCAGTCTCAATCAGCCCCAGCATTTT.

The sample holds a few counts of this clonotype. J is TRBJ1-2 and V is TRBV24-1; 10 nucleotides line up with TRBD1. This CDR3 comprises 13 residues. V gave up 8 bases and J gave up 3 bases; unmatched junction bases: 2. CDR1 is KGHDR and CDR2 is SFDVKD in the germline V gene. The DNA of the CDR3 is TGTGCCACCATCGGGACAGGGGACTATGGCTACACCTTC. Its translation is CATIGTGDYGYTF.

The genes are TRBV10-2 and TRBJ1-4, with 8 bases matching TRBD1. Germline trimming cut 6 bases from V and 7 bases from J; bases unmatched to any gene: 10. Germline V gene lookup returns CDR1 WSHSY and CDR2 SAAADI. The CDR3 contains 15 residues. CDR3 region: CASSLSQGAGEKLFF. As DNA, the CDR3 is TGCGCCAGCAGCCTATCCCAGGGGGCTGGTGAAAAACTGTTTTTT.

The chain joins TRBV10-3 to TRBJ1-2; possible D gene TRBD1, 6 bases. V shed 3 bases and J shed 6 bases, with 14 bases lying between them. The germline V gene encodes CDR1 ENHRY and CDR2 SYGVKD. The CDR3 runs to 14 residues. The CDR3 loop reads CAISEHGRGHGYTF. CDR3 coding DNA: TGTGCCATCAGTGAACACGGCAGGGGACATGGCTACACCTTC.